This T cell receptor beta chain was documented in a study of blood T cell repertoires in COVID-19 (dated by TCRdb to 2020 to 2021). For the study in its entirety: The collaborator samples originated in the United States, Italy and Spain and spanned the acute and convalescent phases of COVID-19. The material from the prospective study consisted of cDNA or gDNA derived from T cells, B-cell-depleted T cells, or PBMCs. Subjects who had been exposed to COVID-19, were actively infected with it, or had recovered from it provided the deeply sampled blood TCRbeta repertoires that made up the dataset. The repertoires were released in a freely available public database intended as a resource for research on the immune response to SARS-CoV-2. The samples were drawn from the first 160 participants of the ongoing ImmuneRACE study and from roughly 1,300 subjects provided by 6 global collaborators. Sample metadata almost always included a de-identified subject ID, COVID-19 status, age in years and sex. Where HLA class I and class II types were available, the types were taken from metadata supplied by the sample provider, not from assay-based typing.

Participants in the prospective study were aged roughly 18 to 100 years, lived in 24 United States geographic areas, and enrolled through a virtual design. Cohort assignment in the prospective study relied on participant-reported clinical history from a screening survey and a study questionnaire. ImmuneRACE Cohort 3 recovered participants were defined by two consecutive negative NP/OP PCR tests, healthcare professional clearance, or symptom resolution. In the prospective study, whole blood, serum and a nasopharyngeal or oropharyngeal swab were collected from each participant by mobile phlebotomists. Over a roughly 2-month period, participants in the prospective study had the option of providing additional blood draws and questionnaires. Prospective study blood samples were shipped either frozen or at room temperature before DNA extraction. TCRbeta CDR3 regions were amplified from genomic DNA by means of the immunoSEQ Assay, a bias-controlled multiplex PCR. In the original analysis: Nucleated cell counts per sample were estimated from amplification of reference gene primers within the assay. Sequence reads were collapsed and filtered to measure the absolute abundance of every unique TCRbeta CDR3 rearrangement. For each sample, productive Simpson clonality was calculated by taking the square root of Simpson's diversity index across productive rearrangements. TCRdb re-hosts the immuneACCESS table, in-frame sequences only. Its copies lack some clones; in the studies checked, an unresolved V gene accounts for under half of them, and the cause for the rest is not known. V and J calls and clone size follow that table, whereas D and trimming were derived from the DNA. Across this sample there are roughly 300,000 clones, with around nine tenths seen only once. 1% to 1.3% of the sample is taken by the ten largest.

The investigation overall reported the following: How much clinical and demographic metadata was included differed by source and by participant, and the metadata was provided uncurated.

V sheds 1 base and J sheds 1 base, leaving 8 bases between their ends. Including cysteine and phenylalanine, the CDR3 has 15 amino acids. Only the CDR3 region is kept as DNA, spanning 45 bases read in frame from base 1. Via the germline V gene, CDR1 is SGHTA and CDR2 FQGNSA. About this clone: The clone's antigen remains unknown. One base away there is no much larger clone; base qualities are not given.

This sequence uses TRBV7-2 and TRBJ1-5; TRBD1 is perhaps the D gene, given 5 matching bases. Sequenced sample: PBMCs or T cells enriched from blood (not recorded which). The sequence came from a woman in her twenties or thirties who had recovered from COVID-19. The CDR3 region: CASSLGTGSNQPQHF. The bases read TGTGCCAGCAGCTTAGGAACAGGAAGCAATCAGCCCCAGCATTTT.